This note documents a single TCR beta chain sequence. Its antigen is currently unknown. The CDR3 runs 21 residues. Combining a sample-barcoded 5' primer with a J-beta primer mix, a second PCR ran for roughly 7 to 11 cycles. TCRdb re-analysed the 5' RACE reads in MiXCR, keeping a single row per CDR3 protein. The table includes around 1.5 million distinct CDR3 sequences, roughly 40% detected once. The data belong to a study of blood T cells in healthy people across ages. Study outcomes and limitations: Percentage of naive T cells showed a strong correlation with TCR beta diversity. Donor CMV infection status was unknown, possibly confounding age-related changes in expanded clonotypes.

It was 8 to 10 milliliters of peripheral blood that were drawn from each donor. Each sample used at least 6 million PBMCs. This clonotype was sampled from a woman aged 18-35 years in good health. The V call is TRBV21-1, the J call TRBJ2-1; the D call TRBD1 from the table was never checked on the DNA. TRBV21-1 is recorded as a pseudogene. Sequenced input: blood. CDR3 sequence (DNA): TGTGCCAGCAGCAAAAGGGAAACGTTAGTAAGGGACAGGGATATGGACCATGAGCAGTTCTTC. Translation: CASSKRETLVRDRDMDHEQFF.